One and the same sample provided the 4 T cell receptor beta chains below, sequenced in a study of T-cell reconstitution after alpha-beta-depleted transplantation in children. Preparation of the TCRbeta library used unique molecular identifiers. From the PCR reads, TCRdb called clonotypes with MiXCR, one entry per CDR3 protein. This repertoire shows about 400,000 distinct CDR3 sequences, around 21% found once; its top ten account for 3.8%. Source: PBMCs from the stem cell graft donor, taken from the stem cell graft. These receptors all stem from a human donor who donated a stem cell graft to a child with acute myeloid leukemia.

CDR3 amino acids: CSARDPRTSPEAFF. The CDR3 DNA reads as TGCAGTGCTAGAGATCCCCGGACCTCCCCTGAAGCTTTCTTT. The chain couples TRBV20-1 to TRBJ1-1, with D uncertain. The CDR3 spans 14 residues. V gave up 0 bases and J gave up 6 bases, with 14 bases separating them. The germline CDR1 and CDR2 sequences are DFQATT and SNEGSKA (reference sequence).

Only a few counts were recorded for this clonotype. The rearrangement links TRBV6-5 to TRBJ1-2; TRBD1 matches at 8 bases. The germline gives CDR1 MNHEY, CDR2 SVGAGI. The CDR3 has 11 amino acids. V was pared by 6 bases and J by 8 bases, with 2 bases of the junction left unmatched. The CDR3, as DNA: TGTGCCAGCAGCTACAGGGGGGGCTACACCTTC. Translation: CASSYRGGYTF.

This clonotype was counted only a few times. The chain joins TRBV20-1 to TRBJ2-1, with 8 bases lining up with TRBD2. Germline lookup yields CDR1 DFQATT and CDR2 SNEGSKA (reference sequence). Trimming at V came to 0 bases and at J to 2 bases, leaving 3 bases not matched to a gene. This CDR3 spans 15 amino acids. CDR3 protein: CSARETGGTYNEQFF. CDR3 in DNA: TGCAGTGCTAGAGAGACGGGAGGGACCTACAATGAGCAGTTCTTC.

The chain combines TRBV2 with TRBJ2-1; no reliable D call. This CDR3 comprises 12 residues. The germline gives CDR1 SNHLY, CDR2 FYNNEI. V gave up 1 base and J gave up 7 bases, with 5 bases separating them. CDR3 residues: CASSEVVNEQFF. DNA for the CDR3: TGTGCCAGCAGTGAAGTAGTGAATGAGCAGTTCTTC.